This T cell receptor (beta chain) was sequenced in a study of blood T cell repertoires in COVID-19. Study context: Sample material is recorded as cDNA or gDNA derived from T cells, B-cell-depleted T cells, or PBMCs.

Original analysis: Amplifying reference gene primers gave estimates of nucleated cell counts. Clones were read by immunoSEQ multiplex PCR, and TCRdb kept only the in-frame ones, dropping some. V and J calls and clone size are copied from that table; D and trimming were computed from the DNA. Found here are about 190,000 clones, 75% to 90% of them singletons; the top ten hold 1.1%. Trimming took 2 bases from V and 0 from J, leaving 8 bases between them. The CDR3 loop spans 15 amino acids. Germline assignment: CDR1 MDHEN and CDR2 SYDVKM. The V call is TRBV28, the J call TRBJ2-4; unclear D gene. The clonotype originates from a man aged 25 to 40 with acute or convalescent COVID-19. The sample was peripheral blood. CDR3 residues: CASSLVGEAKNIQYF. CDR3 bases: TGTGCCAGCAGTTTAGTAGGAGAAGCCAAAAACATTCAGTACTTC.